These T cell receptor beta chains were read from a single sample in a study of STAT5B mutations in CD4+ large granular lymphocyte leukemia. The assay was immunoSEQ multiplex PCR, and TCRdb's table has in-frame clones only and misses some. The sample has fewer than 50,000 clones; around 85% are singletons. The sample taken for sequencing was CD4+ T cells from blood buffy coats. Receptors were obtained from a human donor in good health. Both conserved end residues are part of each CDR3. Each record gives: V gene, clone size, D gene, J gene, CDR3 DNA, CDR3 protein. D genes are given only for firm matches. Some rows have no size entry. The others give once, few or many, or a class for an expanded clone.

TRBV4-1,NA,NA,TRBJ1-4,TGCGCCAGCAGCCAAGGCACGAGTGGTGAAAAACTGTTTTTT,CASSQGTSGEKLFF
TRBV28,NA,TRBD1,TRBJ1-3,TGTGCCAGCAGCTCTTACGGGGTCAGGGGGCTCTATGGAAACACCATATATTTT,CASSSYGVRGLYGNTIYF
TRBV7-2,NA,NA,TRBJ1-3,TGTGCCAGCAGCCCAGGAGGGGCGACTGGAAACACCATATATTTT,CASSPGGATGNTIYF
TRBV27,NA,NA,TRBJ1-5,TGTGCCAGCAGTTTAGGAAGGGCAGGCAATCAGCCCCAGCATTTT,CASSLGRAGNQPQHF
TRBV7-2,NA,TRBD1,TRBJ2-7,TGTGCCAGCAGCCGTTCGTTCCAGGACAGGGCCTCCTACGAGCAGTACTTC,CASSRSFQDRASYEQYF
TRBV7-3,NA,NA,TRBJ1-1,TGTGCCAGCAGCCGGACAAGGGACGCTGAAGCTTTCTTT,CASSRTRDAEAFF
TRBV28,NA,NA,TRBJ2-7,TGTGCCAGCAGTTTTTTAGGGGGGACCTATGGGCAGTACTTC,CASSFLGGTYGQYF
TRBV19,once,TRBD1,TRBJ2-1,TGTGCCAGTAGTACCCCGACAGGGGGCTTCGATGAGCAGTTCTTC,CASSTPTGGFDEQFF
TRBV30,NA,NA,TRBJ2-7,TGTGCCTGGAGTGGGGAGGACTGGGAGTACGAGCAGTACTTC,CAWSGEDWEYEQYF
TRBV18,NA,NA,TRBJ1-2,TGTGCCAGCTCACCAACGGGGGAGGGAGGCTACACCTTC,CASSPTGEGGYTF
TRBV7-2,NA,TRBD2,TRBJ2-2,TGTGCCAGCAGCTTATTTAGACTAGCGGGAAGGACCGGGGAGCTGTTTTTT,CASSLFRLAGRTGELFF